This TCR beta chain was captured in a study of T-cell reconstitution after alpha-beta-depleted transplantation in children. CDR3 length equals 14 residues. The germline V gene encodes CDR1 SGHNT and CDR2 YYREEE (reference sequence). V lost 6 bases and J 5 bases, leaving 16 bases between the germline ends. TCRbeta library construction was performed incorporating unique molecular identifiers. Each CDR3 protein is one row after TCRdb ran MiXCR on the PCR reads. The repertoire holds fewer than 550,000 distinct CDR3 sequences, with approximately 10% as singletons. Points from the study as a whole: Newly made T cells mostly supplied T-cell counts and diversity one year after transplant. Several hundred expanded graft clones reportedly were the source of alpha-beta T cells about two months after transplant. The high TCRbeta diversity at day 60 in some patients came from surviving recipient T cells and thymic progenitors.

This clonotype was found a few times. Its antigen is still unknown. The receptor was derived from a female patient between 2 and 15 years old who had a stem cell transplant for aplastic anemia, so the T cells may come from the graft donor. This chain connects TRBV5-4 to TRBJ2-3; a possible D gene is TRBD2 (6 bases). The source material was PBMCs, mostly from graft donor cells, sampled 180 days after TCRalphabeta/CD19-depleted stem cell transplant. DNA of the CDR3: TGTGCCAGCACCGTCCCGGGACTGGGAGATACGCAGTATTTT. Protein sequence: CASTVPGLGDTQYF.